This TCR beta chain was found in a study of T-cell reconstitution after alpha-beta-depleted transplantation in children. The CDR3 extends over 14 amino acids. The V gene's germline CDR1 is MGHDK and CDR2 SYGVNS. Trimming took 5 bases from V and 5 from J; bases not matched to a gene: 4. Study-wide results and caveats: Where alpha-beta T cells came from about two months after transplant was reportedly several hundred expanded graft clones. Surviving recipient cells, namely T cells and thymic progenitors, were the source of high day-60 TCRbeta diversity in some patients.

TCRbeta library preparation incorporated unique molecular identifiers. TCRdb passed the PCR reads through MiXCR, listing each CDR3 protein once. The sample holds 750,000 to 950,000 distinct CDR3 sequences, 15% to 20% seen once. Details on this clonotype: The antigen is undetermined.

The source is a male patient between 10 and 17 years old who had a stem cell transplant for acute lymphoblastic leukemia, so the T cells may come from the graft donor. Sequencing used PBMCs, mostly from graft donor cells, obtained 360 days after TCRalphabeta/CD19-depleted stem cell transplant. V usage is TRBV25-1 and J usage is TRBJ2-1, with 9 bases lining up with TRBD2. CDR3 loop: CASSRLAVNNEQFF. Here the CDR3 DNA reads TGTGCCAGCAGTAGACTAGCGGTAAACAATGAGCAGTTCTTC. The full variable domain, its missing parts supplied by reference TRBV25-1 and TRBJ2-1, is EADIYQTPRYLVIGTGKKITLECSQTMGHDKMYWYQQDPGMELHLIHYSYGVNSTEKGDLSSESTVSRIRTEHFPLTLESARPSHTSQYLCASSRLAVNNEQFFGPGTRLTVL.